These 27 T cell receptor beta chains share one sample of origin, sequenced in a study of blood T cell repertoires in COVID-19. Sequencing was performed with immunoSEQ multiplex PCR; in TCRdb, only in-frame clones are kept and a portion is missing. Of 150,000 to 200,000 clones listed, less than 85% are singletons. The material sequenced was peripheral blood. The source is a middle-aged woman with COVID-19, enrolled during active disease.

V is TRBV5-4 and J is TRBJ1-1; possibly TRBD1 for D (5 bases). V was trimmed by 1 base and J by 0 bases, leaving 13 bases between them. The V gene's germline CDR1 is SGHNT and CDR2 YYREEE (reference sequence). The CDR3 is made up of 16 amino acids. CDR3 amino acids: CASSLLDRPMNTEAFF. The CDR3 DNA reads TGTGCCAGCAGCTTGTTAGACAGACCTATGAACACTGAAGCTTTCTTT.

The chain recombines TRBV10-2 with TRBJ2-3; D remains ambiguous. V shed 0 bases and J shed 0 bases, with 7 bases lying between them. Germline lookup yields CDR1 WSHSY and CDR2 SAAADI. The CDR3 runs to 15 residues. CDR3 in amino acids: CASSESQWSTDTQYF. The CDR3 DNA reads TGCGCCAGCAGTGAGTCCCAGTGGAGCACAGATACGCAGTATTTT.

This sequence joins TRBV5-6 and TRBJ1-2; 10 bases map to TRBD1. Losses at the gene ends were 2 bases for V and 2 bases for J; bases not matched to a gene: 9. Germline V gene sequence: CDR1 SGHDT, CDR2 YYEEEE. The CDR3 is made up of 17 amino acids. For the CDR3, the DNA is TGTGCCAGCAGCTTATACGGGACAGGGGACGAGAACTATGGCTACACCTTC. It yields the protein CASSLYGTGDENYGYTF. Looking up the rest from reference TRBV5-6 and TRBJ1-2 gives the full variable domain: DAGVTQSPTHLIKTRGQQVTLRCSPKSGHDTVSWYQQALGQGPQFIFQYYEEEERQRGNFPDRFSGHQFPNYSSELNVNALLLGDSALYLCASSLYGTGDENYGYTFGSGTRLTVV.

This CDR3 is CASSQDGQNQPQHF. CDR3 DNA sequence: TGCGCCAGCAGCCAAGATGGGCAAAATCAGCCCCAGCATTTT. V and J are TRBV4-1 and TRBJ1-5; D not resolved. Trimming left V 0 bases short and J 4 bases short, with 7 bases between. CDR3 length: 14 amino acids. Germline V gene data show CDR1 as MGHRA and CDR2 as YSYEKL.

As DNA, the CDR3 is TGTGCCTGGAGTCAGGGTCCCGGGGAGCTGTTTTTT. Translation gives CAWSQGPGELFF. The chain joins TRBV30 to TRBJ2-2; D is possibly TRBD1 (5 bases). V lost 2 bases and J lost 6, with 7 bases in between. The V gene's germline CDR1 is GTSNPN and CDR2 SVGIG (reference sequence). The CDR3 consists of 12 residues. The full variable domain, completed using reference TRBV30 and TRBJ2-2, is SQTIHQWPATLVQPVGSPLSLECTVEGTSNPNLYWYRQAAGRGLQLLFYSVGIGQISSEVPQNLSASRPQDRQFILSSKKLLLSDSGFYLCAWSQGPGELFFGEGSRLTVL.

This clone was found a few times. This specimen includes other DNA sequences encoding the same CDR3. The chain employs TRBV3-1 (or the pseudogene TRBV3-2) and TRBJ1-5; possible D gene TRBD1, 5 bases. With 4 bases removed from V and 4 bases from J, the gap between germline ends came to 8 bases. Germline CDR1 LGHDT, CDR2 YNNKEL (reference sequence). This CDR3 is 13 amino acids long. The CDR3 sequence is CASSLRENQPQHF. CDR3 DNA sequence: TGTGCCAGCAGCCTCAGGGAAAATCAGCCCCAGCATTTT.

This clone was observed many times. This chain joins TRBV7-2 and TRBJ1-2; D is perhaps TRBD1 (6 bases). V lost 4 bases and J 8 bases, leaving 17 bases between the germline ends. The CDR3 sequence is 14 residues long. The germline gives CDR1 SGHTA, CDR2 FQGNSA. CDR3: CASSSSGTRWGYTF. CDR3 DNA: TGTGCCAGCAGCTCCTCCGGGACACGGTGGGGCTACACCTTC.

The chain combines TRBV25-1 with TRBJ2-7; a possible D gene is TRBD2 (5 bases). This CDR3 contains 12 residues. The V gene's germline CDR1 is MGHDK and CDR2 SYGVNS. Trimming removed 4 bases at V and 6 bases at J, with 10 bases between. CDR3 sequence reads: CASSGGWGEQYF. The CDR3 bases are TGTGCCAGCAGTGGAGGGTGGGGCGAGCAGTACTTC.

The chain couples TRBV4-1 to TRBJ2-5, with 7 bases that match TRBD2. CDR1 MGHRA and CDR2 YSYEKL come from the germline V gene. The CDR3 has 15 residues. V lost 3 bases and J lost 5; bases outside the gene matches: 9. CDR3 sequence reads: CASSHGLQGGETQYF. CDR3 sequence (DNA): TGCGCCAGCAGCCATGGACTCCAGGGAGGGGAGACCCAGTACTTC.

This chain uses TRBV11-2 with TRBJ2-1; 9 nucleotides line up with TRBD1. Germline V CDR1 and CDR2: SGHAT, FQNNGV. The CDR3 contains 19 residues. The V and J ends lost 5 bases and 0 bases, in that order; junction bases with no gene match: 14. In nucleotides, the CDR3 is TGTGCCAGCAGCCACTCGGGGGGACAGGGATTAGGCTCCTACAATGAGCAGTTCTTC. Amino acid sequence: CASSHSGGQGLGSYNEQFF.

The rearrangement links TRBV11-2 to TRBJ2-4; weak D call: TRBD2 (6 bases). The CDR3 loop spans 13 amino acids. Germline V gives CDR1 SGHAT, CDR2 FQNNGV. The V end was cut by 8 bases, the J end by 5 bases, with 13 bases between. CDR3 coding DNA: TGTGCCAGCGGGCTTTCGGGGGAAAACATTCAGTACTTC. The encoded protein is CASGLSGENIQYF.

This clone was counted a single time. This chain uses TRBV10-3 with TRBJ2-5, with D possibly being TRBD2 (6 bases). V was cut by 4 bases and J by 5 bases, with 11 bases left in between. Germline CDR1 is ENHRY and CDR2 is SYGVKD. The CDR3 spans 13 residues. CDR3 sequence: CAISVGGVETQYF. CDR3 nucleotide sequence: TGTGCCATCAGTGTCGGGGGAGTGGAGACCCAGTACTTC.

CDR3 DNA sequence: TGCGCCAGCACCCCGTGGGCTAGCGGGGTCAATGAGCAGTTCTTC. Translating it yields CASTPWASGVNEQFF. The chain has TRBV5-1 and TRBJ2-1, with 9 bases matching TRBD2. CDR1 and CDR2 from the germline V gene are SGHRS and YFSETQ. J was trimmed by 6 bases and V by 6 bases; bases with no gene match: 10. This CDR3 has 15 residues.

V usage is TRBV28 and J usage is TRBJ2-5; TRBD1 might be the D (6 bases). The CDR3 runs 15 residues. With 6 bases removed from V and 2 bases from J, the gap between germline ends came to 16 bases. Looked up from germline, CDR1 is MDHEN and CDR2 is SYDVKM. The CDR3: CASRLGAVVQETQYF. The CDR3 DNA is TGTGCCAGCAGGCTGGGGGCGGTAGTACAAGAGACCCAGTACTTC.

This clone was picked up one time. CDR3 residues: CASSLVSWTPTFTYNEQFF. The DNA for the CDR3 is TGTGCCAGCAGCTTAGTTTCGTGGACACCAACTTTCACCTACAATGAGCAGTTCTTC. The chain couples TRBV7-9 to TRBJ2-1; D perhaps matches TRBD1 (5 bases). Germline V lookup: CDR1 SEHNR, CDR2 FQNEAQ (reference sequence). Between the trimmed V and J ends, which lost 1 base and 2 bases, there was a span of 21 bases. The CDR3 runs 19 residues.

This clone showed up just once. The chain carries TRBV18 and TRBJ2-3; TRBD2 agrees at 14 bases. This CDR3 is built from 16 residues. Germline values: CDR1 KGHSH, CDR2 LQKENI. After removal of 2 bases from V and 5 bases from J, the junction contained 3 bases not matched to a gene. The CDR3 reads CASSPLGLAGEDTQYF. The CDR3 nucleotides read TGTGCCAGCTCACCATTGGGACTAGCGGGGGAAGATACGCAGTATTTT.

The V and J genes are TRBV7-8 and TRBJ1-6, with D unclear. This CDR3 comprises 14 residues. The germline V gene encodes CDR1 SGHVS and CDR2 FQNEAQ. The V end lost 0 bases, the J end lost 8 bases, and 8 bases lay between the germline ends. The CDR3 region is CASSLASGYSPLHF. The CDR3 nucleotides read TGTGCCAGCAGCTTAGCCAGCGGTTATTCACCCCTCCACTTT.

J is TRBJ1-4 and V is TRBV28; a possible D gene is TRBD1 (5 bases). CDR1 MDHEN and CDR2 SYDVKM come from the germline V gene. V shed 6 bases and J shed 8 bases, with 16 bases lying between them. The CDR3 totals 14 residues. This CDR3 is CASRTVGGVEKLFF. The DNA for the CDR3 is TGTGCCAGCAGGACAGTTGGGGGGGTAGAAAAACTGTTTTTT. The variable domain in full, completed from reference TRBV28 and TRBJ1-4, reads DVKVTQSSRYLVKRTGEKVFLECVQDMDHENMFWYRQDPGLGLRLIYFSYDVKMKEKGDIPEGYSVSREKKERFSLILESASTNQTSMYLCASRTVGGVEKLFFGSGTQLSVL.

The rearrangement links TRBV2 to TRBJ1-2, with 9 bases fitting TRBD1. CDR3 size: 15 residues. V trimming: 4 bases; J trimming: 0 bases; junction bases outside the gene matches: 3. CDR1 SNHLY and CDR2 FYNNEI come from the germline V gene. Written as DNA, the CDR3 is TGTGCCAGCAGTGCGGGACAGGGTACTAACTATGGCTACACCTTC. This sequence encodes CASSAGQGTNYGYTF.

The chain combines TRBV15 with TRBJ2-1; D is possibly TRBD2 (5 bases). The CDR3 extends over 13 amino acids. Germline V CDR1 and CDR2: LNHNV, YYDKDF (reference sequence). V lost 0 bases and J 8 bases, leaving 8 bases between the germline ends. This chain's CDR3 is CATSRDVGDEQFF. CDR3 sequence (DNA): TGTGCCACCAGCAGAGATGTGGGAGATGAGCAGTTCTTC. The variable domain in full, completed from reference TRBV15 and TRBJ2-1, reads DAMVIQNPRYQVTQFGKPVTLSCSQTLNHNVMYWYQQKSSQAPKLLFHYYDKDFNNEADTPDNFQSRRPNTSFCFLDIRSPGLGDTAMYLCATSRDVGDEQFFGPGTRLTVL.

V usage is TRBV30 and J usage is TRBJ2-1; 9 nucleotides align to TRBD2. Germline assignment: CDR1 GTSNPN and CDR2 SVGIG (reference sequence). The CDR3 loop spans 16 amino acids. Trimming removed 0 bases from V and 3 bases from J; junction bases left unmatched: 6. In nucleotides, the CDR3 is TGTGCCTGGAGTGTACTAGGCGGGGGGGGCTACAATGAGCAGTTCTTC. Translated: CAWSVLGGGGYNEQFF.

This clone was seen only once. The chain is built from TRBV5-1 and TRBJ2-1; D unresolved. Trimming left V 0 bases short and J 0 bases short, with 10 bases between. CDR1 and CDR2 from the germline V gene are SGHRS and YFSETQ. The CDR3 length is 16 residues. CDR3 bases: TGCGCCAGCAGCTTGGGACAAGGTAGCTCCTACAATGAGCAGTTCTTC. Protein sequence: CASSLGQGSSYNEQFF. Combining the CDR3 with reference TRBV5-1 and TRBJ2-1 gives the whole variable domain KAGVTQTPRYLIKTRGQQVTLSCSPISGHRSVSWYQQTPGQGLQFLFEYFSETQRNKGNFPGRFSGRQFSNSRSEMNVSTLELGDSALYLCASSLGQGSSYNEQFFGPGTRLTVL.

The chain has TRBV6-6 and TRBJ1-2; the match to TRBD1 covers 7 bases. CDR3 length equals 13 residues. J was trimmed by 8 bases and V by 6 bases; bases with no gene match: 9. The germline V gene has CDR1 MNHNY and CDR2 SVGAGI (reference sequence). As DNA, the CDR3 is TGTGCCAGCAGGAACAGGGGCGCGGGGGGCTACACCTTC. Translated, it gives CASRNRGAGGYTF.

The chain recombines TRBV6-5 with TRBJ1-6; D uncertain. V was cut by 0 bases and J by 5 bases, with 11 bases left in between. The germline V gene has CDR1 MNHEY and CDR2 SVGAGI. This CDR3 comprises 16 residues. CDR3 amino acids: CASSYSGRFNNSPLHF. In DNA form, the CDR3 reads TGTGCCAGCAGTTACTCTGGGAGATTTAATAATTCACCCCTCCACTTT.

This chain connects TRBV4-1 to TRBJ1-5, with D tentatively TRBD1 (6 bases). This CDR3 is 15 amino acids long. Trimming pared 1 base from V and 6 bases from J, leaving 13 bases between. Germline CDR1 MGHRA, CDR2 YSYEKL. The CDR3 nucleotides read TGCGCCAGCAGCCAAGGATTACAGGGCAGTCAGCCCCAGCATTTT. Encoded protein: CASSQGLQGSQPQHF.

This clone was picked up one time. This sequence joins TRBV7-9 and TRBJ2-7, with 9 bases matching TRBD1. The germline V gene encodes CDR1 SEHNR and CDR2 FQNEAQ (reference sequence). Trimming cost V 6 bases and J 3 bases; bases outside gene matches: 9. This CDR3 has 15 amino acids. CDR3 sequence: CASSSGTGSRYEQYF. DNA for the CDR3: TGTGCCAGCAGTTCCGGGACAGGGAGTCGCTACGAGCAGTACTTC. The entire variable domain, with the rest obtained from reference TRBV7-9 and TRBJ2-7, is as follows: DTGVSQNPRHKITKRGQNVTFRCDPISEHNRLYWYRQTLGQGPEFLTYFQNEAQLEKSRLLSDRFSAERPKGSFSTLEIQRTEQGDSAMYLCASSSGTGSRYEQYFGPGTRLTVT.

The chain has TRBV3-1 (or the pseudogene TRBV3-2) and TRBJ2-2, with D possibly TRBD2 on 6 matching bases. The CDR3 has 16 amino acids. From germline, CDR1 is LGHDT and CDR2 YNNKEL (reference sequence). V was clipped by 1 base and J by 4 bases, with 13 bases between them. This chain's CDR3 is CASSQGPGVVTGELFF. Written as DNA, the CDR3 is TGTGCCAGCAGCCAAGGTCCGGGGGTCGTCACCGGGGAGCTGTTTTTT.